This T cell receptor beta chain appears in the sequencing data of a study of OX40 agonist ivuxolimab in advanced cancers. In the study overall: Enrolled patients in dose escalation had cancers that were hepatocellular carcinoma, melanoma, renal cell or head and neck cancer. Findings and limits, study-wide: Expanded clones belonging to CD8+ T cells outnumbered, on average, those of CD4+.

Germline V CDR1 and CDR2: MNHEY, SVGAGI. The junction had 6 bases not matched to a gene; V was cut back by 6 bases and J by 7 bases. The CDR3 covers 14 residues. Only in-frame clones appear in the TCRdb table, and some are missing; sequencing was by immunoSEQ multiplex PCR. Of fewer than 70,000 clones in the sample, approximately 89% were seen once. As regards this clone: Its antigen is not identified.

The TCR originated in an adult with an advanced solid tumor such as melanoma, head and neck, liver or kidney cancer. Source: CD4+ or CD8+ T cells sorted from blood, taken in a trial of the OX40 agonist ivuxolimab. The V call is TRBV6-5, the J call TRBJ1-2; 12 bases line up with TRBD1. CDR3 loop: CASRSGQGAAGYTF. The CDR3 DNA reads TGTGCCAGCAGATCGGGACAGGGGGCCGCTGGCTACACCTTC.